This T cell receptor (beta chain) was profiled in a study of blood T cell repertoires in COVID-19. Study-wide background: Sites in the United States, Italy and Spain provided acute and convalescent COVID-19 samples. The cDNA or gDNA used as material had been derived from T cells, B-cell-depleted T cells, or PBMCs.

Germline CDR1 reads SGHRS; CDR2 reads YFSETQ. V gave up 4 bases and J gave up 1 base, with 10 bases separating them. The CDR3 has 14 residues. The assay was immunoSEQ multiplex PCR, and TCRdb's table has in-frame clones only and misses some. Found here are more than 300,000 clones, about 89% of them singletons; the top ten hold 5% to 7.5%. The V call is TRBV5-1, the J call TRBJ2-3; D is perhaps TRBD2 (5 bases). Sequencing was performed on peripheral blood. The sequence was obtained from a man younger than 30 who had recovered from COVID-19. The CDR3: CASSRGSGTDTQYF. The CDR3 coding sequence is TGCGCCAGCAGCCGGGGATCCGGCACAGATACGCAGTATTTT.